The clone carrying this T cell receptor (beta chain) was seen more than once but under ten times. What it recognizes is unknown. The data were obtained in a study of cytomegalovirus exposure and HLA in healthy donors. Study-wide background: The study placed approximately 78% of its approximately 400 genotyped donors in the Caucasian-associated ancestry cluster.

The PCR had 60 Vbeta and 13 Jbeta primers. Authors' analysis steps: There were 80 million to 95 million unique TCR beta chains by a later count, and some 12 million of them were shared. Using immunoSEQ multiplex PCR, the repertoire was profiled, and TCRdb retains in-frame clones only, with some absent. V, J and clone size reflect that table, while D and trimming were determined from the DNA. Of 200,000 to 300,000 clones detected, about four fifths appear once; the ten largest clones hold roughly 5%. Whole-study results and caveats: From TCR beta sequences, most subjects' HLA-A and HLA-B alleles were reportedly predicted accurately.

CDR1 and CDR2 from the germline V gene are MNHEY and SVGAGI. This CDR3 is 13 amino acids long. The V segment lost 6 bases and the J segment 4 bases; nucleotides outside the gene matches: 3. This rearrangement joins TRBV6-5 to TRBJ1-1; 9 nucleotides match TRBD1. The sequence was obtained from a woman in her 40s in good health and CMV-seropositive. The sequenced material came from PBMCs. The CDR3 loop reads CASRGQGITEAFF. The CDR3 DNA reads as TGTGCCAGCAGGGGACAGGGTATCACTGAAGCTTTCTTT.